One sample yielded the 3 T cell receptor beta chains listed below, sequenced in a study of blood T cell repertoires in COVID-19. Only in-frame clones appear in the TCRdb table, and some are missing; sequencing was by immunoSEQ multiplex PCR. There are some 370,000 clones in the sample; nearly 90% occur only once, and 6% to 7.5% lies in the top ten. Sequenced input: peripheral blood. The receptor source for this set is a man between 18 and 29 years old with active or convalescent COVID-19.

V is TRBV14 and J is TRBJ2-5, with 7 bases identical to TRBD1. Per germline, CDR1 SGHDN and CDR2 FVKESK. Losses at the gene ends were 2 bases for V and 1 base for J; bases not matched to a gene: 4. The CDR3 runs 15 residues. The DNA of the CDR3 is TGTGCCAGCAGCCAACGGACAGGAGGCCAAGAGACCCAGTACTTC. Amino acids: CASSQRTGGQETQYF.

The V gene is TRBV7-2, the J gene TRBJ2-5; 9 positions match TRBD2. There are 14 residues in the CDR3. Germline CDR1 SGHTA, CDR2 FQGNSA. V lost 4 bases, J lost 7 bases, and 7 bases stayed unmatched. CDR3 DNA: TGTGCCAGCAGCTCGCGGGGGGGCCAGGTGACCCAGTACTTC. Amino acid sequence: CASSSRGGQVTQYF.

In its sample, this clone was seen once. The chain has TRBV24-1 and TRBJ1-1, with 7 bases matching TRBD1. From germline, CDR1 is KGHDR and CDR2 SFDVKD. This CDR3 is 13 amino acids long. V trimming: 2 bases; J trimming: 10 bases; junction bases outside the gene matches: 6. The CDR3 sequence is CATSDSTGFAAFF. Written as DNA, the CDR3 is TGTGCCACCAGTGATTCGACAGGGTTTGCAGCTTTCTTT.